This TCR beta chain stems from a study of T cell responses to AZD1222 COVID-19 vaccine. Broader study findings: Researchers took repertoire samples only after the peak T cell response had come. White British ancestry dominated among donors, who included more females, and clonal diversity was possibly underestimated. The reported proportion of spike-specific TCRs targeting unmutated variant regions was nearly half.

The CDR3 runs to 15 residues. Trimming removed 3 bases at V and 2 bases at J, with 11 bases between. Germline CDR1 and CDR2: SGHVS and FQNEAQ. On this clone: Its antigen is unknown.

This table comes from immunoSEQ multiplex PCR, and its TCRdb copy is limited to in-frame clones, with some not included. The sample carries around 110,000 clones, approximately 90% recorded once. Recipients boosted at about 4 weeks or about 12 weeks are pooled. V and J are TRBV7-8 and TRBJ1-3; TRBD1 is a possible D gene (6 bases). Here the sequenced sample was peripheral blood, taken 28 days after the second AZD1222 dose. The clonotype originates from an adult who received the AZD1222 COVID-19 vaccine. CDR3 sequence (DNA): TGTGCCAGCAGCTTGGTGGGGGGCGCTGGAAACACCATATATTTT. This codes for CASSLVGGAGNTIYF.